This T cell receptor beta chain appears in the sequencing data of a study of blood T cells in healthy people across ages (dated by TCRdb to the mid-2010s). Context from the whole study: In model experiments, roughly one uniquely barcoded TCR beta cDNA molecule per two T cells was captured by template switching. For two donors (one aged 18 to 30 and one aged 80 or older), the study analyzed two additional independent replicas of 1 million unique cDNA reads from the same blood draw. To track age-related changes in TCR beta repertoire diversity, the study relied on deep sequencing normalized with unique cDNA molecular identifiers. To avoid experimental bias, donors of different ages were randomly spread across the sequencing lanes. The donors were split into four age groups: young (average roughly 15 years), middle-aged (about 40), aged (around 67) and long-lived (approximately 89). Paper-wide results and their limitations: Because the CMV infection status of the donors was unknown, age-related changes in expanded clonotypes may potentially have been confounded. Observed TCR beta diversity correlated strongly with the percentage of naive T cells measured by flow cytometry. Observed TCR beta diversity per million T cells fell roughly linearly with age, and a significant reduction was already apparent by age roughly 40. Estimates of total diversity based on one million sequenced T cells were regarded as lower bounds and as underestimates. The long-lived group showed more naive CD4+ T cells, fewer expanded clones and increased TCR diversity than the aged group, suggesting age selection. Since profiling was done on bulk unsorted PBMCs, naive and antigen-experienced compartments could not be conclusively compared.

CDR3 length: 15 amino acids, cysteine to phenylalanine. Of the read, only the CDR3 DNA is kept; its 45 bases are in frame from base 1. Clipping removes 2 bases from V and 7 bases from J, with 8 as the unmatched junction base count. Concerning this clonotype itself: The target of this receptor is not known. One base away there is no much larger clone; base qualities are not given.

Libraries were built with 5' RACE. TCRdb shows the sequencer as Illumina HiSeq 2500. A second 7 to 11 cycle PCR used a sample-barcoded 5' primer and a J-beta primer mix. A unique molecular identifier was introduced onto each TCR beta cDNA molecule by a template-switch 5' adaptor carrying 12 random nucleotides. Each sample yielded at least 2.5 million CDR3-containing paired-end reads. All of the RNA was converted into first-strand cDNA using the Mint cDNA synthesis kit, with a TRBC-specific oligonucleotide serving as the primer. Following uracil-DNA glycosylase treatment, all cDNA underwent a first 18-cycle PCR with the universal primers M1SS and BC2_uni_R. On the study's bioinformatics: Each sample was normalized by randomly selecting 1 million high-quality reads, each carrying a distinct molecular identifier. Instead of being binned into consensus sequences, reads that shared molecular identifiers were thrown out. CDR3 identification, clonotype clustering and error correction used MiTCR with a Q25 quality threshold and the strictest error-elimination algorithm. A nonparametric unseen species model with Euler transformation was used to estimate a lower bound on total TCR beta diversity. The public reads were run again by TCRdb, first through fastp at Q25 and then through MiXCR, and only productive beta chains were kept. Each entry merges the rows of one CDR3 protein and shows their most common DNA and genes. The V and J calls and clone size are TCRdb's, not the authors'. The sample table lists 1.5 million to 1.8 million distinct CDR3 sequences, roughly 43% of them with a count of one. Less than 5% of the sample belongs to the ten largest clones.

Donors were 39 systemically healthy Caucasian individuals from Russia aged about 6 to 100 years. Each donor gave about 11 milliliters of peripheral blood, drawn into EDTA-treated Vacutainer tubes. PBMCs were isolated by Ficoll-Paque density-gradient centrifugation, with at least 6 million obtained per sample. Total RNA, at least 6 micrograms per sample, was extracted from PBMCs with Trizol reagent. For every donor, an aliquot of PBMCs went through flow cytometry to measure the percentages of naive CD45RAhigh/CD27high T cells. Sample: blood. The rearrangement joined TRBV12-3 or TRBV12-4 to TRBJ2-1, and 7 junction bases match TRBD1. The sequence derives from a woman under 30 in good health. The DNA is TGTGCCAGCAGTTTAACCCGGACAGGCGGGAATGAGCAGTTCTTC. Its amino acids are CASSLTRTGGNEQFF.